This T cell receptor (beta chain) was obtained from a study of blood T cells in healthy people across ages. At least ten counts were recorded for this clonotype. Its cognate antigen is unknown. A second roughly 6 to 12 cycle PCR used barcoded and J-beta primers. Every single cDNA molecule received a tag from a template-switch adaptor with 12 random nucleotides. TCRdb ran MiXCR on the 5' RACE reads and lists one entry per CDR3 protein. The sample yields around 580,000 distinct CDR3 sequences, roughly 48% seen once. Notes on the study in general: Strong correlation existed between TCR beta diversity and naive T cell percentage. Diversity was higher, and naive CD4+ cells more numerous, in long-lived donors than in aged donors. Because donor CMV status was unknown, expanded clonotype changes were possibly confounded.

The CDR3 length is 13 residues. Germline V gene sequence: CDR1 MNHNS, CDR2 SASEGT. V was pared by 8 bases and J by 13 bases, with 23 bases between. Sequences were obtained from blood. This sequence joins TRBV6-1 and TRBJ1-2; weak D call: TRBD1 (6 bases). The sequence was collected from a man older than 75 in good health. This CDR3 is CASVGGDSYGCTF. In DNA form, the CDR3 reads TGTGCCAGCGTGGGGGGCGACTCCTATGGGTGCACCTTC.